This TCR beta chain emerged from a study of cytomegalovirus exposure and HLA in healthy donors. General study points: The Asian-associated ancestry cluster reportedly had fewer N-insertions than the approximately 670-donor mean in a later analysis. A few of the chains that were CMV-associated were confirmed in vitro to be specific for CMV antigens. There were several of the most significant clusters that appeared linked to common viral pathogens in a later analysis.

Worth noting for this clone: Its antigen is unknown.

The PCR had 60 Vbeta and 13 Jbeta primers. Repertoires were generated with immunoSEQ multiplex PCR, while TCRdb's copy carries only in-frame clones and drops some. Of around 170,000 clones listed, around 80% are singletons. Source material: PBMCs. This sequence originates from a girl aged 10 to 17 in good health and CMV-seropositive.

This CDR3 reads CTSSQDFTSQGSNQPQHF. CDR3 bases: TGCACCAGCAGCCAAGATTTTACATCTCAGGGTAGCAATCAGCCCCAGCATTTT. The V call is TRBV1, the J call TRBJ1-5; the table calls TRBD1, which could not be checked here. TRBV1 is listed as a pseudogene. The CDR3 has 18 amino acids.